The next 23 T cell receptor beta chains were all read from a single sample in a study of Graves' ophthalmopathy and Graves' hyperthyroidism. Transcripts of RNA were the source for amplifying TCR beta CDR3 regions. An initial RT-PCR round employing HTBI primers preceded a second-round multiplex PCR. TCRdb independently ran MiXCR on the multiplex PCR reads; one entry per CDR3 protein. The data show over a million distinct CDR3 sequences, with 36% seen just once and more than 9.5% held by the top ten. Sample: peripheral blood or thyroid tissue (not recorded which). The receptors were gathered from an adult man with Graves' hyperthyroidism.

In its sample, this clonotype was seen many times. The chain is built from TRBV7-2 and TRBJ2-7, with no clear D. The germline V gene encodes CDR1 SGHTA and CDR2 FQGNSA. Trimming pared 5 bases from V and 2 bases from J, leaving 16 bases between. The CDR3 loop spans 15 amino acids. CDR3 bases: TGTGCCAGCAGCACAAGGATCTACGGCGCCTACGAGCAGTACTTC. This translates into CASSTRIYGAYEQYF. The full variable domain, in which reference TRBV7-2 and TRBJ2-7 provide the parts outside the CDR3, is GAGVSQSPSNKVTEKGKDVELRCDPISGHTALYWYRQSLGQGLEFLIYFQGNSAPDKSGLPSDRFSAERTGGSVSTLTIQRTQQEDSAVYLCASSTRIYGAYEQYFGPGTRLTVT.

In this sample, this clonotype turned up many times. The rearrangement uses TRBV4-2 and TRBJ2-7; TRBD1 matches 8 bases. The CDR3 contains 13 residues. Unmatched junction bases numbered 4, after V lost 4 bases and J lost 5 bases. Germline CDR1 reads LGHNA; CDR2 reads YNFKEQ. The CDR3 DNA sequence: TGTGCCAGCAGCCCCCCGGACAGGGACGAGCAGTACTTC. Protein product: CASSPPDRDEQYF.

The J gene is TRBJ1-6, the V gene TRBV28; no definite D call. Deletions cut 6 bases from V and 13 bases from J, with 16 bases between. The CDR3 has 13 residues. Per the germline V gene, CDR1 is MDHEN and CDR2 is SYDVKM. The DNA of the CDR3 is TGTGCCAGCAGATCTGCAGCCGCATCGCCCCTCCACTTT. This codes for CASRSAAASPLHF.

The chain combines TRBV7-2 with TRBJ2-7; 8 bases align to TRBD2. This CDR3 contains 15 residues. Germline V gives CDR1 SGHTA, CDR2 FQGNSA. Trimming at V came to 5 bases and at J to 2 bases, leaving 8 bases not matched to a gene. Written as DNA, the CDR3 is TGTGCCAGCAGCCGTAGCGGGACGCCGACCTACGAGCAGTACTTC. Translation: CASSRSGTPTYEQYF.

This chain links TRBV12-3 or TRBV12-4 with TRBJ2-7; D is possibly TRBD1 or TRBD2 (5 bases each). This CDR3 contains 14 residues. The V gene lost 2 bases and the J gene lost 3 bases, with 11 bases spanning the gap. CDR3: CASSLYGTHYEQYF. Here the CDR3 DNA reads TGTGCCAGCAGTTTATACGGGACGCACTACGAGCAGTACTTC.

V usage is TRBV20-1 and J usage is TRBJ1-6, with a weak D call TRBD1 (5 bases). V lost 1 base, J lost 7 bases, and 17 bases lay in between. The CDR3 covers 16 residues. Germline V CDR1 and CDR2: DFQATT, SNEGSKA (reference sequence). The CDR3 nucleotides are TGCAGTGCTAGAGCCCCGCGGTTTGGGGGAAATTCACCCCTCCACTTT. Protein product: CSARAPRFGGNSPLHF.

This clonotype has just a few counts. This sequence joins TRBV7-9 and TRBJ1-2; no reliable D call. The germline CDR1 and CDR2 sequences are SEHNR and FQNEAQ (reference sequence). The CDR3 consists of 12 residues. V lost 8 bases, J lost 3 bases, and 10 bases lay in between. CDR3 residues: CASRPQDYGYTF. The CDR3, as DNA: TGTGCCAGCCGACCACAAGACTATGGCTACACCTTC.

This sequence joins TRBV10-3 and TRBJ2-5; TRBD2 agrees at 15 bases. V lost 11 bases to trimming and J lost 3 bases; unmatched junction nucleotides: 4. The CDR3 sequence is 14 residues long. CDR1 is ENHRY and CDR2 is SYGVKD in the germline V gene. CDR3 loop: CASRTSGREETQYF. The CDR3 DNA is TGTGCCTCCCGGACTAGCGGGAGGGAAGAGACCCAGTACTTC.

The sample holds many counts of this clonotype. The rearrangement uses TRBV10-3 and TRBJ1-4; 8 bases map to TRBD1. The germline gives CDR1 ENHRY, CDR2 SYGVKD. This CDR3 is built from 13 residues. J gave up 7 bases and V 2 bases, and 0 bases lay outside the gene matches. The CDR3 reads CAISEGQGEKLFF. Here the CDR3 DNA reads TGTGCCATCAGTGAGGGACAGGGTGAAAAACTGTTTTTT.

This clonotype was counted at least ten times. This chain uses TRBV7-8 with TRBJ2-5; 8 bases align to TRBD2. V was clipped by 8 bases and J by 0 bases; unmatched bases: 5. The germline CDR1 and CDR2 sequences are SGHVS and FQNEAQ. The CDR3 extends over 14 amino acids. CDR3 in amino acids: CASPPAGDQETQYF. CDR3 nucleotides: TGTGCCAGCCCCCCAGCGGGGGACCAAGAGACCCAGTACTTC.

The J gene is TRBJ2-7, the V gene TRBV7-9; tentative D call: TRBD2 (5 bases). This CDR3 spans 12 amino acids. Between the trimmed V and J ends, which lost 6 bases and 3 bases, there was a span of 9 bases. Germline V gene data show CDR1 as SEHNR and CDR2 as FQNEAQ (reference sequence). The CDR3, as DNA: TGTGCCAGCAGGGGAGAGGTCTACGAGCAGTACTTC. Encoded protein: CASRGEVYEQYF.

This clonotype was counted many times. The chain recombines TRBV5-1 with TRBJ1-2; 7 bases agree with TRBD1. Germline lookup yields CDR1 SGHRS and CDR2 YFSETQ. The CDR3 covers 15 residues. The ends lost 3 bases at V and 4 bases at J; junction bases unmatched: 9. The CDR3 loop is CASSSRTGSTYGYTF. The DNA for the CDR3 is TGCGCCAGCAGCTCTCGGACAGGAAGTACCTATGGCTACACCTTC. The full variable domain, with the rest looked up from reference TRBV5-1 and TRBJ1-2, is KAGVTQTPRYLIKTRGQQVTLSCSPISGHRSVSWYQQTPGQGLQFLFEYFSETQRNKGNFPGRFSGRQFSNSRSEMNVSTLELGDSALYLCASSSRTGSTYGYTFGSGTRLTVV.

The chain employs TRBV9 and TRBJ1-5; D gene ambiguous. Between the trimmed V and J ends, which lost 4 bases and 5 bases, there was a span of 13 bases. CDR1 and CDR2 from the germline V gene are SGDLS and YYNGEE. CDR3 length: 14 amino acids. CDR3 in amino acids: CASSTIGRDQPQHF. In DNA, the CDR3 is TGTGCCAGCAGCACGATAGGGAGGGATCAGCCCCAGCATTTT.

The sample holds a few counts of this clonotype. V gene TRBV11-2 combines with J gene TRBJ2-5; 7 bases match TRBD1. The germline V gene encodes CDR1 SGHAT and CDR2 FQNNGV. There are 16 residues in the CDR3. The V and J ends lost 2 bases and 5 bases, in that order; junction bases with no gene match: 11. CDR3 coding DNA: TGTGCCAGCAGCTTAAACAGGGGCCCCCCAGGGGAGACCCAGTACTTC. Amino acids: CASSLNRGPPGETQYF.

This clonotype was observed at least ten times. The gene calls are TRBV5-6 and TRBJ1-4, with TRBD1 matching over 7 bases. V shed 4 bases and J 4 bases; nucleotides not matched to a gene: 4. The CDR3 consists of 14 residues. The germline V gene has CDR1 SGHDT and CDR2 YYEEEE. The CDR3 DNA follows: TGTGCCAGCAGCCGGGACAGACTTAATGAAAAACTGTTTTTT. Translation: CASSRDRLNEKLFF.

V usage is TRBV6-6 and J usage is TRBJ1-1; D gene unclear. The V and J ends lost 2 bases and 11 bases respectively, with 15 bases between them. CDR3 length: 13 amino acids. The germline V gene encodes CDR1 MNHNY and CDR2 SVGAGI (reference sequence). This CDR3 is CASSYGGDLLAFF. As DNA, the CDR3 is TGTGCCAGCAGTTACGGCGGTGACCTTCTCGCTTTCTTT.

The V and J genes are TRBV25-1 and TRBJ2-5, with TRBD2 matching 13 bases. CDR3 length: 18 residues. The V gene end was trimmed by 4 bases and the J gene end by 5 bases; junction bases not matched to a gene: 13. CDR1 is MGHDK and CDR2 is SYGVNS in the germline V gene. The CDR3 DNA reads TGTGCCAGCAGTGGAAGACCGGGACTAGCGGGAATAAGGGAGACCCAGTACTTC. Its protein product is CASSGRPGLAGIRETQYF.

In this sample, this clonotype turned up many times. This chain connects TRBV7-8 to TRBJ2-2, with no clear D. Germline V gene lookup returns CDR1 SGHVS and CDR2 FQNEAQ. This CDR3 is built from 15 residues. With 5 bases removed from V and 3 bases from J, the gap between germline ends came to 13 bases. DNA for the CDR3: TGTGCCAGCAGCACCCGAAACACCTACACCGGGGAGCTGTTTTTT. Its protein is CASSTRNTYTGELFF. Variable domain in full (rest from reference TRBV7-8 and TRBJ2-2): GAGVSQSPRYKVAKRGQDVALRCDPISGHVSLFWYQQALGQGPEFLTYFQNEAQLDKSGLPSDRFFAERPEGSVSTLKIQRTQQEDSAVYLCASSTRNTYTGELFFGEGSRLTVL.

This rearrangement joins TRBV20-1 to TRBJ2-7; no firm D call. V dropped 6 bases and J dropped 4 bases, with 16 bases sitting between them. The CDR3 covers 13 residues. Germline values: CDR1 DFQATT, CDR2 SNEGSKA (reference sequence). The CDR3 sequence is CSARTGVPYEQYF. CDR3 sequence (DNA): TGCAGTGCGAGAACTGGGGTCCCGTACGAGCAGTACTTC.

This clonotype came up many times. CDR3 DNA sequence: TGTGCCAGCAGTTTCGGGACAGCGGAAGCTTTCTTT. It translates to CASSFGTAEAFF. The chain is built from TRBV12-3 or TRBV12-4 and TRBJ1-1; 7 bases are shared with TRBD1. CDR3 length equals 12 residues. With V trimmed by 3 bases and J by 8 bases, 3 bases remained unmatched.

The rearrangement uses TRBV10-2 and TRBJ1-1; D is perhaps TRBD1 (5 bases). CDR1 is WSHSY, CDR2 SAAADI, per germline. The CDR3 loop spans 17 amino acids. Trimming shortened V by 0 bases and J by 3 bases, and 17 bases separated the two germline ends. CDR3 nucleotide sequence: TGCGCCAGCAGTGAGTCGATTACCGGGGGAAGTTACACTGAAGCTTTCTTT. Its protein product is CASSESITGGSYTEAFF.

This clonotype was detected many times. V and J are TRBV10-2 and TRBJ2-2; the D gene is possibly TRBD2 (6 bases). Between the trimmed V and J ends, which lost 10 bases and 5 bases, there was a span of 11 bases. Germline V gene sequence: CDR1 WSHSY, CDR2 SAAADI. This CDR3 is 12 amino acids long. The CDR3 loop is CATSAGTGELFF. In DNA form, the CDR3 reads TGCGCCACCTCGGCGGGGACCGGGGAGCTGTTTTTT.

The CDR3 spells CATSRGQSGAGFF. DNA for the CDR3: TGTGCCACCAGCAGAGGACAGTCTGGGGCAGGTTTCTTT. The V call is TRBV15, the J call TRBJ1-1; perhaps TRBD1 as D (5 bases). The V end was cut by 1 base, the J end by 13 bases, with 16 bases between. Germline loops: CDR1 LNHNV, CDR2 YYDKDF (reference sequence). The CDR3 runs to 13 residues.